This T cell receptor (beta chain) was found in a study of beta chain features in type 1 diabetes. On the study more broadly: Cells sorted and examined across all samples totaled around 110,000,000. General study findings and limits: For Type 1 diabetes patients, all four CD4+ subsets carried TCRB CDR3s that were moderately but significantly shorter. Insertion counts at VDJ junctions were lower in type 1 diabetes patients, who also showed more deletions there.

Sequenced material consisted of expressed TCRB transcripts (all of the isolated RNA was reverse transcribed). The table came from immunoSEQ multiplex PCR; TCRdb's copy has only in-frame clones and leaves some out. The sample contains 200,000 to 300,000 clones, about 20% of which appear only once. Sorting of CD4+ naive, central memory, regulatory and stem cell-like memory cells was performed via CD45RO/CCR7/CD25/CD127/CD95/CD27. In the case of this clone: Its antigen is not known.

Trimming stripped 5 bases from V and 0 bases from J, with 13 bases between. Looked up from germline, CDR1 is SNHLY and CDR2 is FYNNEI. The CDR3 runs 15 residues. The genes are TRBV2 and TRBJ1-1, with D tentatively TRBD1 (5 bases). Sequencing used naive CD4+ T cells from blood. This sequence originates from a middle-aged woman with type 1 diabetes. This CDR3 reads CASSFRRQMNTEAFF. CDR3 sequence (DNA): TGTGCCAGCAGTTTCCGACGACAGATGAACACTGAAGCTTTCTTT. The entire variable domain, with the rest obtained from reference TRBV2 and TRBJ1-1, is as follows: EPEVTQTPSHQVTQMGQEVILRCVPISNHLYFYWYRQILGQKVEFLVSFYNNEISEKSEIFDDQFSVERPDGSNFTLKIRSTKLEDSAMYFCASSFRRQMNTEAFFGQGTRLTVV.